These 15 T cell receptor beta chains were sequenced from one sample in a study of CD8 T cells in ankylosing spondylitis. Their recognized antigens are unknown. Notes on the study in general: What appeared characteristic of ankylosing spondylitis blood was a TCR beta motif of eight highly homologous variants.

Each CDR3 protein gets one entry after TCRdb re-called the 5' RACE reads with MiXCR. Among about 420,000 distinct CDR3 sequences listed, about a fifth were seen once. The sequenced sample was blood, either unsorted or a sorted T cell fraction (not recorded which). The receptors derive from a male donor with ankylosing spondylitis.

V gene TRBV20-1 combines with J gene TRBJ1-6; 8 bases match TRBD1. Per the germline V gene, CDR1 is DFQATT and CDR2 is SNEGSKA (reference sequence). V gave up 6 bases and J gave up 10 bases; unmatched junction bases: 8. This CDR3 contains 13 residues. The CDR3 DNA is TGCAGTGCCAAGGAAACAGGGGGGTCACCCCTCCACTTT. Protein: CSAKETGGSPLHF.

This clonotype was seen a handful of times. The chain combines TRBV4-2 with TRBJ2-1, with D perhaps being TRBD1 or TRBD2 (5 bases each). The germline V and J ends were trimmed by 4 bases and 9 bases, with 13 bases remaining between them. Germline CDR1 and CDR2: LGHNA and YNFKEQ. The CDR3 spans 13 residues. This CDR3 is CASSPIRGGEQFF. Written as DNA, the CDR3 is TGTGCCAGCAGCCCTATCCGTGGGGGTGAGCAGTTCTTC.

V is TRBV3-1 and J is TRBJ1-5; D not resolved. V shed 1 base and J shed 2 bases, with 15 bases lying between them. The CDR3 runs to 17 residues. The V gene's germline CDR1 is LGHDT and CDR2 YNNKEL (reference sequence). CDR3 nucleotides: TGTGCCAGCAGCCAAGGACCGGGATCCACGGGCAATCAGCCCCAGCATTTT. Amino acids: CASSQGPGSTGNQPQHF.

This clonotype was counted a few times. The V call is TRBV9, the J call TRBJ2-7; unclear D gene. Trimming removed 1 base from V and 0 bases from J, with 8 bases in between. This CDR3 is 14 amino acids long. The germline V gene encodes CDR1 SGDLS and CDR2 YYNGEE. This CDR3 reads CASSVTDNSYEQYF. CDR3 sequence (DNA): TGTGCCAGCAGCGTAACCGACAACTCCTACGAGCAGTACTTC.

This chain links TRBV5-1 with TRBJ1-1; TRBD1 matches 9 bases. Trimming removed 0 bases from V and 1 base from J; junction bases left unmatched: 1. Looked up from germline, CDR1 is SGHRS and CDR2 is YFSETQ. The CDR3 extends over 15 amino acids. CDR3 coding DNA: TGCGCCAGCAGCTTGGTGGGACAGGGGAACACTGAAGCTTTCTTT. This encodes CASSLVGQGNTEAFF.

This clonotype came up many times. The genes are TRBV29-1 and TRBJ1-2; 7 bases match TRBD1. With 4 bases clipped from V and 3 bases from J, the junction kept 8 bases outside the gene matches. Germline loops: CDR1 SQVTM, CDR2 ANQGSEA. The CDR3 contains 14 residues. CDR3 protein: CSVALDRPHYGYTF. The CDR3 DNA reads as TGCAGCGTTGCCTTGGACAGGCCGCACTATGGCTACACCTTC. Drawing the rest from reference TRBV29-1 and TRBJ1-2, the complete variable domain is SAVISQKPSRDICQRGTSLTIQCQVDSQVTMMFWYRQQPGQSLTLIATANQGSEATYESGFVIDKFPISRPNLTFSTLTVSNMSPEDSSIYLCSVALDRPHYGYTFGSGTRLTVV.

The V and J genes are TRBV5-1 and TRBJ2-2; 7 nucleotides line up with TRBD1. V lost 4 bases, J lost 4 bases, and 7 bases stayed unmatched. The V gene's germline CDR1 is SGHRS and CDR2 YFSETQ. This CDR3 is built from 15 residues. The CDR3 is CASSPRQGSTGELFF. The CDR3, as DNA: TGCGCCAGCAGCCCAAGACAGGGTTCCACCGGGGAGCTGTTTTTT.

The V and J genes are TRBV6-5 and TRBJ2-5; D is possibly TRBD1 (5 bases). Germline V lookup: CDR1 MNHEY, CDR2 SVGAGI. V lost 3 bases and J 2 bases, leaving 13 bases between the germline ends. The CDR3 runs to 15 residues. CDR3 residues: CASSYKGAGQETQYF. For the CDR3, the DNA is TGTGCCAGCAGTTATAAAGGGGCTGGACAAGAGACCCAGTACTTC.

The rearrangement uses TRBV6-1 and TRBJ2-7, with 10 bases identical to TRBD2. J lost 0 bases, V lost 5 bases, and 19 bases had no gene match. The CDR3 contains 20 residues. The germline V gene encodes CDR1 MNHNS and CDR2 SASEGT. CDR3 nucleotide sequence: TGTGCCAGCAGTCAACGTCCACCCGGTCTAGCGGGGGCGAGCTCCTACGAGCAGTACTTC. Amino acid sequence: CASSQRPPGLAGASSYEQYF.

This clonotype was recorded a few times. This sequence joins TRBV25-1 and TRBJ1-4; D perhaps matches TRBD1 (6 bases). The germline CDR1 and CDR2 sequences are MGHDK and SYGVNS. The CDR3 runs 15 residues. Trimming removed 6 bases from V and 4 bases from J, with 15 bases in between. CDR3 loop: CASSPGQFYNEKLFF. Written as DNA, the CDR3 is TGTGCCAGCAGCCCCGGACAGTTTTATAATGAAAAACTGTTTTTT.

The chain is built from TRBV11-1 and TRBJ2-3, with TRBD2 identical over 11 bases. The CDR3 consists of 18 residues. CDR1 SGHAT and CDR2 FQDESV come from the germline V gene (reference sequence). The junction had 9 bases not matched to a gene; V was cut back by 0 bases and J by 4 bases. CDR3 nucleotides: TGTGCCAGCAGCTTAGCGCTAGCGGGAGGTCGAGGCGCAGATACGCAGTATTTT. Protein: CASSLALAGGRGADTQYF.

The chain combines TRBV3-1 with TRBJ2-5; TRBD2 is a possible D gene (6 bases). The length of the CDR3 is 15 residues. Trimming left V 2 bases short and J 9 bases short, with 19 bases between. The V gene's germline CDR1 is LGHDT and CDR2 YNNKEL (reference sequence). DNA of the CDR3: TGTGCCAGCAGCCAATTACTAGCTCCTTGGATGGCCCAGTACTTC. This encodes CASSQLLAPWMAQYF.

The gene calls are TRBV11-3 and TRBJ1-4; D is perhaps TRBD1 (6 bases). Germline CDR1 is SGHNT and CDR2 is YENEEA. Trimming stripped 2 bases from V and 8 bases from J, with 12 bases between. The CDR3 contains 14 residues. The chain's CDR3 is CASSLNRAGEKLFF. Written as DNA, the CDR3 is TGTGCCAGCAGCTTAAACAGGGCTGGGGAAAAACTGTTTTTT.

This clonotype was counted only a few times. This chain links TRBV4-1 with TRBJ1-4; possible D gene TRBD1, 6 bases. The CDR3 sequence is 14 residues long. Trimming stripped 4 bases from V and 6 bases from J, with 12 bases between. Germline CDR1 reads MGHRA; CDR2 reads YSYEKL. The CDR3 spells CASSRGRGDEKLFF. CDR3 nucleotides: TGCGCCAGCAGCCGGGGCAGGGGCGATGAAAAACTGTTTTTT.

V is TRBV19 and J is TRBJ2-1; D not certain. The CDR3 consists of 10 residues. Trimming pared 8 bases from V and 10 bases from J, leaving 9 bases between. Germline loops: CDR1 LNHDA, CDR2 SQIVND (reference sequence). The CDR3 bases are TGTGCCAGTGCCGACCAAGAGCAGTTCTTC. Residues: CASADQEQFF.